The rows below give T cell receptor beta chains drawn from one sample of a study of T-cell reconstitution after alpha-beta-depleted transplantation in children. TCRdb re-derived calls from the PCR reads in MiXCR, one entry per CDR3 protein. Altogether approximately 430,000 distinct CDR3 sequences are present, about 17% being singletons, with the ten largest covering 25% to 30%. Sequenced here: PBMCs, mostly from graft donor cells, sampled 360 days after TCRalphabeta/CD19-depleted stem cell transplant. The receptors shown here come from a boy younger than two who had a stem cell transplant for Wiskott-Aldrich syndrome, so the T cells may come from the graft donor. Both conserved end residues are part of each CDR3. Each record gives: J gene, V gene, D gene, clone size, CDR3 DNA, CDR3 protein. The D gene is left open where the match is weak. The size of a clone is reported for some rows only, either as once, few or many, or as a class for expanded clones.

j_call: TRBJ2-5; v_call: TRBV4-1; d_call: TRBD2; clone_size: NA; cdr3_nt: TGCGCCAGCAGCCAAGATGGACTAGCGGGCCGGGAGACCCAGTACTTC; cdr3_aa: CASSQDGLAGRETQYF
j_call: TRBJ1-3; v_call: TRBV12-3/TRBV12-4; d_call: NA; clone_size: few; cdr3_nt: TGTGCCAGCAGCCGTGGGGGACGGAGCTCTGGAAACACCATATATTTT; cdr3_aa: CASSRGGRSSGNTIYF
j_call: TRBJ2-1; v_call: TRBV5-1; d_call: NA; clone_size: few; cdr3_nt: TGCGCCAGCAGCTCCACTAGGGCGGTCGAGCAGTTCTTC; cdr3_aa: CASSSTRAVEQFF
j_call: TRBJ2-1; v_call: TRBV12-3/TRBV12-4; d_call: NA; clone_size: few; cdr3_nt: TGTGCCAGCAGTTTTTCGGAGCGGTCTGAGCAGTTCTTC; cdr3_aa: CASSFSERSEQFF
j_call: TRBJ1-5; v_call: TRBV7-6; d_call: NA; clone_size: few; cdr3_nt: TGTGCCAGCAGCTTAGTTCCCAATCAGCCCCAGCATTTT; cdr3_aa: CASSLVPNQPQHF
j_call: TRBJ2-3; v_call: TRBV28; d_call: NA; clone_size: NA; cdr3_nt: TGTGCCAGCTTAACGGGGCAGTTGGCAGATACGCAGTATTTT; cdr3_aa: CASLTGQLADTQYF
j_call: TRBJ2-3; v_call: TRBV5-1; d_call: TRBD2; clone_size: few; cdr3_nt: TGCGCCAGCAGAAACCCCCGCAGTGCGGGGGGTATAGATACGCAGTATTTT; cdr3_aa: CASRNPRSAGGIDTQYF
j_call: TRBJ2-1; v_call: TRBV10-3; d_call: NA; clone_size: NA; cdr3_nt: TGTGCCACTACAGACAGGAGCTCCTACAATGAGCAGTTCTTC; cdr3_aa: CATTDRSSYNEQFF
j_call: TRBJ2-1; v_call: TRBV9; d_call: TRBD2; clone_size: NA; cdr3_nt: TGTGCCAGCAGCATAGCGGGACTAGCTTACAATGAGCAGTTCTTC; cdr3_aa: CASSIAGLAYNEQFF
j_call: TRBJ2-3; v_call: TRBV20-1; d_call: TRBD2; clone_size: NA; cdr3_nt: TGCAGTGCTAGTCCTTTTGCGACCTTTTTAGCGGGGGGCCTCACAGATACGCAGTATTTT; cdr3_aa: CSASPFATFLAGGLTDTQYF
j_call: TRBJ2-3; v_call: TRBV7-2; d_call: NA; clone_size: few; cdr3_nt: TGTGCCAGCAGCTTTGCGGTCGGGAGCACAGATACGCAGTATTTT; cdr3_aa: CASSFAVGSTDTQYF
j_call: TRBJ2-3; v_call: TRBV12-3/TRBV12-4; d_call: NA; clone_size: NA; cdr3_nt: TGTGCCAGCAAGCTTTCCGATACGCAGTATTTT; cdr3_aa: CASKLSDTQYF
j_call: TRBJ1-1; v_call: TRBV4-1; d_call: NA; clone_size: NA; cdr3_nt: TGCGCCAGCAGCCATCCACTAACAGGGAGTCCTGAAGCTTTCTTT; cdr3_aa: CASSHPLTGSPEAFF
j_call: TRBJ2-7; v_call: TRBV13; d_call: TRBD2; clone_size: few; cdr3_nt: TGTGCCAGCAGCCTAATGGGGGGGGCCTACGAGCAGTACTTC; cdr3_aa: CASSLMGGAYEQYF
j_call: TRBJ1-6; v_call: TRBV12-3/TRBV12-4; d_call: NA; clone_size: NA; cdr3_nt: TGTGCCAGCAGTTTAGCCTCGACAGGCAATTCACCCCTCCACTTT; cdr3_aa: CASSLASTGNSPLHF
j_call: TRBJ2-3; v_call: TRBV4-3; d_call: NA; clone_size: NA; cdr3_nt: TGCGCCAGCAGCCTCCGGGGCGGGGTCGGCACAGATACGCAGTATTTT; cdr3_aa: CASSLRGGVGTDTQYF
j_call: TRBJ2-5; v_call: TRBV29-1; d_call: NA; clone_size: few; cdr3_nt: TGCAGCGTTCACGCCCGGTTCCAAGAGACCCAGTACTTC; cdr3_aa: CSVHARFQETQYF
j_call: TRBJ2-7; v_call: TRBV24-1; d_call: TRBD2; clone_size: NA; cdr3_nt: TGTGCCACCAGTGATCCTCGGACTAGCGGGAGAGACGAGCAGTACTTC; cdr3_aa: CATSDPRTSGRDEQYF
j_call: TRBJ2-7; v_call: TRBV6-1; d_call: TRBD1; clone_size: many; cdr3_nt: TGTGCCAGTCGGACGTCTGGACAGGTTCGCTACGAGCAGTACTTC; cdr3_aa: CASRTSGQVRYEQYF
j_call: TRBJ2-1; v_call: TRBV24-1; d_call: NA; clone_size: few; cdr3_nt: TGTGCCACCAGTGATTTATCGGGAGCCAAGACACGGGAGCAGTTCTTC; cdr3_aa: CATSDLSGAKTREQFF
j_call: TRBJ1-2; v_call: TRBV5-1; d_call: TRBD1; clone_size: few; cdr3_nt: TGCGCCAGCAGCTTGGAAGGACAGGCCTATGGCTACACCTTC; cdr3_aa: CASSLEGQAYGYTF
j_call: TRBJ2-1; v_call: TRBV28; d_call: NA; clone_size: few; cdr3_nt: TGTGCCAGCAGTTACAACACCTTCCGACGAGGAAAGTACAATGAGCAGTTCTTC; cdr3_aa: CASSYNTFRRGKYNEQFF
j_call: TRBJ2-7; v_call: TRBV20-1; d_call: NA; clone_size: many; cdr3_nt: TGCAGTGCCCCGTGGCAGGGTCGTTACGAGCAGTACTTC; cdr3_aa: CSAPWQGRYEQYF
j_call: TRBJ2-7; v_call: TRBV7-2; d_call: NA; clone_size: NA; cdr3_nt: TGTGCCAGCAGCTTAGCTCCCTCCCTCTCCTACGAGCAGTACTTC; cdr3_aa: CASSLAPSLSYEQYF
j_call: TRBJ2-7; v_call: TRBV12-3/TRBV12-4; d_call: NA; clone_size: few; cdr3_nt: TGTGCCAGCAGTCATACGACTAGAGTCGATTACGAGCAGTACTTC; cdr3_aa: CASSHTTRVDYEQYF
j_call: TRBJ2-7; v_call: TRBV20-1; d_call: TRBD2; clone_size: many; cdr3_nt: TGCAGTGCTGTTGGACTAGTAGCTCCCTACGAGCAGTACTTC; cdr3_aa: CSAVGLVAPYEQYF
j_call: TRBJ2-1; v_call: TRBV24-1; d_call: NA; clone_size: NA; cdr3_nt: TGTGCCACCAGTGCCTTAGGGGCCGGTGAGCAGTTCTTC; cdr3_aa: CATSALGAGEQFF
j_call: TRBJ1-1; v_call: TRBV20-1; d_call: TRBD1; clone_size: NA; cdr3_nt: TGCAGTAGTGGACAGGGGGGCACTGAAGCTTTCTTT; cdr3_aa: CSSGQGGTEAFF
j_call: TRBJ1-2; v_call: TRBV3-1; d_call: NA; clone_size: NA; cdr3_nt: TGTGCCAGCAGCCAGGAGGGATCACGCGTATGGGGCTACACCTTC; cdr3_aa: CASSQEGSRVWGYTF
j_call: TRBJ1-2; v_call: TRBV19; d_call: NA; clone_size: NA; cdr3_nt: TGTGCCAGTAGTATTGGACGCCCGGGATTTCGAAATGGCTACACCTTC; cdr3_aa: CASSIGRPGFRNGYTF
j_call: TRBJ2-1; v_call: TRBV11-2; d_call: TRBD2; clone_size: few; cdr3_nt: TGTGCCAGCAGCTTAAAGGGACTAGCGGAGCAGTTCTTC; cdr3_aa: CASSLKGLAEQFF
j_call: TRBJ2-7; v_call: TRBV7-9; d_call: NA; clone_size: few; cdr3_nt: TGTGCCAGCAGCTTCAAGGCGACTGGGGAGCAGTACTTC; cdr3_aa: CASSFKATGEQYF
j_call: TRBJ2-5; v_call: TRBV5-6; d_call: NA; clone_size: few; cdr3_nt: TGTGCCAGCAGCTTGACTAGCACCCAAGAGACCCAGTACTTC; cdr3_aa: CASSLTSTQETQYF
j_call: TRBJ2-1; v_call: TRBV29-1; d_call: TRBD1; clone_size: NA; cdr3_nt: TGCAGCGGGGTGGTAACCGTCGGGGACAGGGGTCCCGACAATGAGCAGTTCTTC; cdr3_aa: CSGVVTVGDRGPDNEQFF
j_call: TRBJ2-5; v_call: TRBV29-1; d_call: TRBD1; clone_size: NA; cdr3_nt: TGCAGCGGCGGACAGGGGGCCCAAGAGACCCAGTACTTC; cdr3_aa: CSGGQGAQETQYF
j_call: TRBJ1-4; v_call: TRBV7-2; d_call: NA; clone_size: NA; cdr3_nt: TGTGCCAGCAGCCCCCAGACAGGCATTAATGAAAAACTGTTTTTT; cdr3_aa: CASSPQTGINEKLFF
j_call: TRBJ2-3; v_call: TRBV29-1; d_call: TRBD1; clone_size: NA; cdr3_nt: TGCAGGGTTCAGGGGGCTCTCACAGATACGCAGTATTTT; cdr3_aa: CRVQGALTDTQYF
j_call: TRBJ2-1; v_call: TRBV5-1; d_call: TRBD2; clone_size: NA; cdr3_nt: TGCGCCAGCAGCTGGTGGCGGGGACTAGCGGAGCTCTCCTACAATGAGCAGTTCTTC; cdr3_aa: CASSWWRGLAELSYNEQFF
j_call: TRBJ2-1; v_call: TRBV5-1; d_call: NA; clone_size: NA; cdr3_nt: TGCGCCAGCAGCTTTGGCGGCCAGCTGTCGTACAATGAGCAGTTCTTC; cdr3_aa: CASSFGGQLSYNEQFF
j_call: TRBJ2-7; v_call: TRBV30; d_call: NA; clone_size: NA; cdr3_nt: TGTGCCTGGAGTGTTACCTACGAGCAGTACTTC; cdr3_aa: CAWSVTYEQYF
j_call: TRBJ2-7; v_call: TRBV29-1; d_call: TRBD2; clone_size: NA; cdr3_nt: TGCAGCGTTGAAAGGGTAGCGGGAGGGTGGGAGCAGTACTTC; cdr3_aa: CSVERVAGGWEQYF
j_call: TRBJ2-5; v_call: TRBV7-9; d_call: NA; clone_size: NA; cdr3_nt: TGTGCCAGCAGCTTGGGTGTCAGGGTCCCCTCCGAGACCCAGTACTTC; cdr3_aa: CASSLGVRVPSETQYF
j_call: TRBJ1-1; v_call: TRBV5-1; d_call: NA; clone_size: NA; cdr3_nt: TGCGCCAGCAGTGCAGGGAAGGGGTTGTACACTGAAGCTTTCTTT; cdr3_aa: CASSAGKGLYTEAFF
j_call: TRBJ2-7; v_call: TRBV4-3; d_call: NA; clone_size: few; cdr3_nt: TGCGCCAGCAGCCAAGATCCCCTAGCCGGGGGTTCCTACGAGCAGTACTTC; cdr3_aa: CASSQDPLAGGSYEQYF
j_call: TRBJ2-7; v_call: TRBV20-1; d_call: TRBD2; clone_size: NA; cdr3_nt: TGCAGTGCTAAACCGGGACTAGCCCTCTACGAGCAGTACTTC; cdr3_aa: CSAKPGLALYEQYF
j_call: TRBJ2-2; v_call: TRBV11-2; d_call: TRBD1; clone_size: few; cdr3_nt: TGTGCCAGCAGCCGCATCGGGACAGTTGCCGGGGAGCTGTTTTTT; cdr3_aa: CASSRIGTVAGELFF
j_call: TRBJ2-2; v_call: TRBV13; d_call: TRBD1; clone_size: few; cdr3_nt: TGTGCCGGAACCCGGACAGGTCCGAACACCGGGGAGCTGTTTTTT; cdr3_aa: CAGTRTGPNTGELFF
j_call: TRBJ2-7; v_call: TRBV10-3; d_call: TRBD2; clone_size: NA; cdr3_nt: TGTGCCATCAGCGGGGGTCGGGGGGTCGACGAGCAGTACTTC; cdr3_aa: CAISGGRGVDEQYF
j_call: TRBJ1-2; v_call: TRBV29-1; d_call: NA; clone_size: NA; cdr3_nt: TGCAGCGTCCGGGACTCGGGCTACACCTTC; cdr3_aa: CSVRDSGYTF
j_call: TRBJ2-5; v_call: TRBV24-1; d_call: NA; clone_size: many; cdr3_nt: TGTGCCACCAGTGATCCGAGCGGTAGGGGAGAGACCCAGTACTTC; cdr3_aa: CATSDPSGRGETQYF